Following are 29 T cell receptor beta chains from one sample sequenced in a study of regulatory T cells in long-lasting Graves disease. Time point given: newly diagnosed GD, antithyroid drugs for less than 3 months. After RNA was extracted from PBMCs, the TCR library was made from it. The TCR beta library used iRepertoire HTBI primers with Arm-PCR amplification of CDR3. TCRdb passed the multiplex PCR reads through MiXCR, listing each CDR3 protein once. The data contain some 250,000 distinct CDR3 sequences, around 19% of them singletons. The same specimen was also included in a second study, on T cells in Graves' hyperthyroidism and ophthalmopathy.

The sequencing here drew on peripheral blood mononuclear cells (PBMCs), taken at new diagnosis, from a patient treated with antithyroid drugs. Source of these receptors: a woman aged 30 to 39 with Graves disease.

The sample holds many counts of this clonotype. This sequence joins TRBV20-1 and TRBJ2-1; 8 bases are shared with TRBD2. CDR1 DFQATT and CDR2 SNEGSKA come from the germline V gene (reference sequence). This CDR3 comprises 15 residues. Trimming cost V 3 bases and J 8 bases; bases outside gene matches: 12. The chain's CDR3 is CSASGRGGLRDEQFF. CDR3 coding DNA: TGCAGTGCTAGCGGCCGGGGGGGCTTGAGGGATGAGCAGTTCTTC.

This clonotype was found many times. The chain carries TRBV5-1 and TRBJ1-4; TRBD1 aligns across 8 bases. The CDR3 is made up of 15 amino acids. The germline CDR1 and CDR2 sequences are SGHRS and YFSETQ. Trimming at V came to 4 bases and at J to 7 bases, leaving 9 bases not matched to a gene. CDR3 sequence: CASSRWTGSGEKLFF. The CDR3 DNA sequence: TGCGCCAGCAGCCGTTGGACAGGGAGTGGTGAAAAACTGTTTTTT. The full variable domain, rest sourced from reference TRBV5-1 and TRBJ1-4, is KAGVTQTPRYLIKTRGQQVTLSCSPISGHRSVSWYQQTPGQGLQFLFEYFSETQRNKGNFPGRFSGRQFSNSRSEMNVSTLELGDSALYLCASSRWTGSGEKLFFGSGTQLSVL.

This clonotype was seen at least ten times. The chain is built from TRBV29-1 and TRBJ1-3, with 8 nucleotides matching TRBD1. Germline CDR1 SQVTM, CDR2 ANQGSEA. The CDR3 consists of 14 residues. V lost 6 bases to trimming and J lost 0 bases; unmatched junction nucleotides: 4. In nucleotides, the CDR3 is TGCAGCGTCCCCGGACAGGGCTCTGGAAACACCATATATTTT. Residues: CSVPGQGSGNTIYF.

This clonotype was seen ten or more times. The chain has TRBV3-1 and TRBJ2-7, with a possible D match to TRBD2 (6 bases). The CDR3 sequence is 15 residues long. Germline CDR1 and CDR2: LGHDT and YNNKEL (reference sequence). Trimming cost V 3 bases and J 7 bases, with 19 bases left between them. The CDR3 nucleotides are TGTGCCAGCAGCCATTTAGCGGCACGGACGGGAGAGCAGTACTTC. Amino acid sequence: CASSHLAARTGEQYF.

In this sample, this clonotype turned up many times. The gene calls are TRBV18 and TRBJ2-1; TRBD1 might be the D (5 bases). With 3 bases removed from V and 7 bases from J, the gap between germline ends came to 16 bases. Germline V gene data show CDR1 as KGHSH and CDR2 as LQKENI. The CDR3 has 15 amino acids. CDR3 sequence: CASSPFSKGDNEQFF. The DNA of the CDR3 is TGTGCCAGCTCACCGTTTTCGAAAGGGGATAATGAGCAGTTCTTC.

This clonotype has ten or more counts. The V and J genes are TRBV19 and TRBJ1-1, with 7 positions matching TRBD1. Germline-derived CDR1 and CDR2 are LNHDA and SQIVND (reference sequence). The CDR3 loop spans 13 amino acids. V trimming: 6 bases; J trimming: 4 bases; junction bases outside the gene matches: 5. The DNA for the CDR3 is TGTGCCAGTAGCTCGGACAGGACCACTGAAGCTTTCTTT. Translating it yields CASSSDRTTEAFF.

This clonotype has ten or more counts. This chain uses TRBV19 with TRBJ1-1, with 7 bases aligning to TRBD1. V was clipped by 6 bases and J by 3 bases; unmatched bases: 7. Germline V lookup: CDR1 LNHDA, CDR2 SQIVND (reference sequence). There are 14 residues in the CDR3. Here the CDR3 reads CASRRQGWDTEAFF. The CDR3 DNA reads TGTGCCAGTAGAAGACAGGGCTGGGACACTGAAGCTTTCTTT.

This clonotype showed up many times. The chain couples TRBV6-1 to TRBJ1-2, with D possibly TRBD1 on 6 matching bases. Germline-derived CDR1 and CDR2 are MNHNS and SASEGT. The CDR3 covers 16 residues. Trimming removed 7 bases from V and 0 bases from J, with 18 bases in between. Here the CDR3 DNA reads TGTGCCAGCATATTAGGGGGAACCTTAGCTAACTATGGCTACACCTTC. This sequence encodes CASILGGTLANYGYTF.

The CDR3 protein is CASSSGTGVHEQFF. The CDR3 DNA sequence: TGTGCCAGCAGCTCCGGGACGGGGGTTCATGAGCAGTTCTTC. The rearrangement joins TRBV7-8 to TRBJ2-1; D may be TRBD2 (6 bases). The CDR3 has 14 residues. Germline CDR1 is SGHVS and CDR2 is FQNEAQ. The V and J ends lost 4 bases and 8 bases respectively, with 15 bases between them.

Comments on this clonotype: It may be a read error: a sequence one base away is much more abundant. This chain uses TRBV20-1 with TRBJ2-7; D is ambiguous. Germline CDR1 reads DFQATT; CDR2 reads SNEGSKA (reference sequence). V lost 6 bases, J lost 2 bases, and 20 bases lay in between. The CDR3 is made up of 15 amino acids. In DNA form, the CDR3 reads TGCAGTGCACGTGACGCTCACCCCTACACCTACGAGCAGTACTTC. Its protein product is CSARDAHPYTYEQYF.

To note about this clonotype: A read error is possible here, since a much larger clone lies one base away. This chain joins TRBV4-1 and TRBJ1-4; the D gene is possibly TRBD1 (6 bases). Looked up from germline, CDR1 is MGHRA and CDR2 is YSYEKL. The CDR3 sequence is 15 residues long. With 0 bases removed from V and 7 bases from J, the gap between germline ends came to 12 bases. The CDR3 DNA is TGCGCCAGCAGCCAAGAAGGACAGTTTACTGAAAAACTGTTTTTT. This translates into CASSQEGQFTEKLFF.

V usage is TRBV29-1 and J usage is TRBJ1-2, with 8 bases lining up with TRBD1. The V segment lost 8 bases and the J segment 6 bases; nucleotides outside the gene matches: 8. The germline V gene has CDR1 SQVTM and CDR2 ANQGSEA. The CDR3 runs 12 residues. The DNA for the CDR3 is TGCAGCTTCCGACAGGGGACCCATGGCTACACCTTC. This translates into CSFRQGTHGYTF.

This clonotype was counted many times. The gene calls are TRBV19 and TRBJ1-1, with 8 bases identical to TRBD1. The V gene's germline CDR1 is LNHDA and CDR2 SQIVND (reference sequence). This CDR3 spans 15 amino acids. V trimming: 4 bases; J trimming: 4 bases; junction bases outside the gene matches: 8. The chain's CDR3 is CASSTKDRGSTEAFF. In DNA, the CDR3 is TGTGCCAGTAGTACGAAAGACAGGGGAAGCACTGAAGCTTTCTTT.

This clonotype was counted ten times or more. CDR3 sequence reads: CASSFLDSPTGEQFF. Written as DNA, the CDR3 is TGTGCCAGCAGCTTCCTAGACAGCCCTACGGGGGAGCAGTTCTTC. This sequence joins TRBV7-2 and TRBJ2-1; D may match TRBD1 or TRBD2 (5 bases each). Looked up from germline, CDR1 is SGHTA and CDR2 is FQGNSA. CDR3 length equals 15 residues. V gave up 3 bases and J gave up 10 bases, with 19 bases separating them.

The sample holds a few counts of this clonotype. A much larger clone differs from this one at a single base, so this may be a read error. The rearrangement joins TRBV20-1 to TRBJ1-1; the D gene is possibly TRBD1 (6 bases). CDR1 is DFQATT, CDR2 SNEGSKA, per germline (reference sequence). The CDR3 consists of 12 residues. CDR3 sequence: CSAGIWDTGAFF. CDR3 coding DNA: TGCAGTGCGGGAATCTGGGACACTGGAGCTTTCTTT.

This clonotype came up a few times. The V call is TRBV6-2 or TRBV6-3, the J call TRBJ1-2; D ambiguous. With 6 bases removed from V and 3 bases from J, the gap between germline ends came to 11 bases. The CDR3 length is 13 residues. Germline V CDR1 and CDR2: MNHEY, SVGEGT. The CDR3 is CASREEGYYGYTF. The CDR3 DNA sequence: TGTGCCAGCAGAGAAGAGGGTTACTATGGCTACACCTTC.

This clonotype appeared many times. The CDR3 is CASSTDSLNYGYTF. The CDR3 coding sequence is TGCGCCAGCAGCACGGACAGCCTTAACTATGGCTACACCTTC. This rearrangement joins TRBV5-1 to TRBJ1-2, with D possibly matching TRBD1 (6 bases). Germline V CDR1 and CDR2: SGHRS, YFSETQ. The germline V and J ends were trimmed by 4 bases and 1 base, with 11 bases remaining between them. The CDR3 is made up of 14 amino acids.

This clonotype was observed at least ten times. The rearrangement uses TRBV15 and TRBJ1-2; D is unclear. V lost 1 base and J 5 bases, leaving 14 bases between the germline ends. Germline values: CDR1 LNHNV, CDR2 YYDKDF (reference sequence). This CDR3 region has 15 residues. The CDR3 bases are TGTGCCACCAGCAGAGGGCCGGGTAGGAATTATGGCTACACCTTC. Translating it yields CATSRGPGRNYGYTF.

This clonotype came up many times. The chain employs TRBV6-4 and TRBJ1-5; tentative D call: TRBD1 (6 bases). This CDR3 region has 15 residues. The germline gives CDR1 MRHNA, CDR2 SNTAGT. Trimming stripped 2 bases from V and 5 bases from J, with 13 bases between. This CDR3 reads CASSDLFGGHQPQHF. The CDR3 DNA is TGTGCCAGCAGTGACCTATTTGGGGGGCATCAGCCCCAGCATTTT.

This clonotype was detected ten times or more. A junction end diverges from the germline sequence, so it may reflect a read error. The chain employs TRBV4-1 and TRBJ2-5, with 9 bases that match TRBD1. Looked up from germline, CDR1 is MGHRA and CDR2 is YSYEKL. This CDR3 contains 13 residues. Here the CDR3 reads CASSPRTGEIQYF. The CDR3 nucleotides are TGCGCCAGCAGCCCTAGGACAGGGGAGATCCAGTACTTC.

The sample holds many counts of this clonotype. V gene TRBV5-4 combines with J gene TRBJ1-1, with D possibly being TRBD1 (5 bases). V lost 2 bases and J 3 bases, leaving 14 bases between the germline ends. Germline V gene sequence: CDR1 SGHNT, CDR2 YYREEE (reference sequence). CDR3 size: 15 residues. Here the CDR3 reads CASSFMGGRDTEAFF. CDR3 coding DNA: TGTGCCAGCAGCTTCATGGGGGGGAGGGACACTGAAGCTTTCTTT.

The J gene is TRBJ1-1, the V gene TRBV20-1; 8 bases are shared with TRBD1. This CDR3 comprises 16 residues. V gave up 5 bases and J gave up 0 bases; unmatched junction bases: 11. CDR1 and CDR2 from the germline V gene are DFQATT and SNEGSKA (reference sequence). The CDR3 DNA reads as TGCAGTGCTTGTAAACCGGGACAGGACGTGAACACTGAAGCTTTCTTT. Protein product: CSACKPGQDVNTEAFF.

This clonotype was seen at least ten times. One end of the junction does not line up with germline, which may come from a read error. The CDR3 DNA reads TGCAGTGCCAGAGTCTCAGAGGGTCAGCCCCAGCATTTT. Translated, it gives CSARVSEGQPQHF. This chain uses TRBV20-1 with TRBJ1-5; D remains unclear. The germline CDR1 and CDR2 sequences are DFQATT and SNEGSKA (reference sequence). This CDR3 contains 13 residues.

This clonotype occurred a few times. V usage is TRBV5-5 and J usage is TRBJ1-2, with unresolved D. The V and J ends lost 3 bases and 0 bases respectively, with 12 bases between them. The CDR3 is made up of 15 amino acids. Germline V gene data show CDR1 as SGHKS and CDR2 as YYEKEE (reference sequence). The CDR3 protein is CASSSRYPSNYGYTF. The CDR3 DNA sequence: TGTGCCAGCAGCTCTAGGTACCCCTCTAACTATGGCTACACCTTC.

The chain carries TRBV4-1 and TRBJ1-2; the D is unclear. Trimming pared 5 bases from V and 2 bases from J, leaving 21 bases between. Germline V gene data show CDR1 as MGHRA and CDR2 as YSYEKL. The CDR3 has 17 residues. Here the CDR3 reads CASSTSPAKSRNYGYTF. The CDR3 DNA reads as TGCGCCAGCAGCACGTCCCCTGCAAAGTCGCGAAACTATGGCTACACCTTC.

This clonotype was observed many times. CDR3 in amino acids: CASSLGGGTGRPYEQYF. CDR3 coding DNA: TGTGCCAGCAGCTTAGGGGGCGGCACCGGACGACCCTACGAGCAGTACTTC. V is TRBV7-6 and J is TRBJ2-7; D is possibly TRBD1 (5 bases). V lost 1 base to trimming and J lost 2 bases, with 18 bases between them. This CDR3 has 17 amino acids. Germline V gene data show CDR1 as SGHVS and CDR2 as FNYEAQ.

This clonotype was counted many times. The V and J genes are TRBV3-1 and TRBJ2-7; D gene uncertain. CDR1 LGHDT and CDR2 YNNKEL come from the germline V gene (reference sequence). The length of the CDR3 is 16 residues. Deletions cut 1 base from V and 1 base from J, with 14 bases between. CDR3 bases: TGTGCCAGCAGCCAAGTTGAAGAGGCGGAATCCTACGAGCAGTACTTC. Its translation: CASSQVEEAESYEQYF.

In the case of this clonotype: A much bigger clone sits one base away, suggesting this may be a read error. This sequence joins TRBV20-1 and TRBJ2-5, with 16 bases matching TRBD2. The V gene's germline CDR1 is DFQATT and CDR2 SNEGSKA (reference sequence). The CDR3 runs 18 residues. The CDR3 DNA sequence: TGCAGTGCAGAGACCGGGACTAGCGGGGGGGTGTACCAAGAGGCCCAGTACTTC. It is translated as CSAETGTSGGVYQEAQYF.

This clonotype came up many times. The V and J genes are TRBV6-1 and TRBJ1-2; 7 nucleotides align to TRBD1. There are 14 residues in the CDR3. The germline CDR1 and CDR2 sequences are MNHNS and SASEGT. The junction had 10 bases not matched to a gene; V was cut back by 6 bases and J by 6 bases. Here the CDR3 reads CASSVVGTADGYTF. In DNA, the CDR3 is TGTGCCAGCAGCGTCGTCGGGACAGCAGATGGCTACACCTTC.